The source of this T cell receptor beta chain is a study of tumor-infiltrating lymphocytes in localized non-small cell lung cancer. Study results and caveats: Not all patients were TCR sequenced, owing to tissue quantity.

Sequencing was performed with immunoSEQ multiplex PCR; in TCRdb, only in-frame clones are kept and a portion is missing. The repertoire consists of 9,500 or so clones, with 55% to 75% occurring once and the leading ten covering around 15%. The CDR3 is made up of 17 amino acids. Per germline, CDR1 SGHTA and CDR2 FQGNSA. V shed 0 bases and J 7 bases; nucleotides not matched to a gene: 8. Concerning this clone: Its antigen is unidentified.

This chain joins TRBV7-2 and TRBJ2-2; the match to TRBD2 covers 10 bases. The TCR was taken from a human donor with non-small cell lung cancer. Sequencing input: lung tumor tissue. This CDR3 reads CASSLAKRGGRGGELFF. CDR3 in DNA: TGTGCCAGCAGCTTAGCGAAGCGGGGGGGCCGGGGCGGGGAGCTGTTTTTT.